The 31 T cell receptor beta chains below were found in one sample sequenced in a study of T cells after yellow fever vaccination. TCRdb re-called the 5' RACE reads through MiXCR, storing one row per CDR3 protein. Of 300,000 to 400,000 distinct CDR3 sequences in the sample, about 10% are singletons; the top ten hold 3% to 4%. The sequenced sample was CD4+ T cells sorted from PBMCs, obtained 45 days after the yellow fever booster vaccination. These receptors were collected from a man between 18 and 29 years old who received the YFV17D yellow fever vaccine.

This clonotype was found a few times. The J gene is TRBJ2-3, the V gene TRBV7-8, with TRBD1 as a possible D gene (6 bases). Trimming shortened V by 1 base and J by 8 bases, and 10 bases separated the two germline ends. Germline V CDR1 and CDR2: SGHVS, FQNEAQ. The CDR3 is 13 residues long. The CDR3 sequence: CASSLGQGSTQYF. The CDR3 DNA reads TGTGCCAGCAGCTTAGGGCAGGGGTCTACGCAGTATTTT.

This chain uses TRBV7-8 with TRBJ1-1, with D tentatively TRBD1 (5 bases). The V end was cut by 4 bases, the J end by 1 base, with 10 bases between. The germline CDR1 and CDR2 sequences are SGHVS and FQNEAQ. This CDR3 region has 14 residues. The CDR3: CASSYRIRNTEAFF. CDR3 DNA sequence: TGTGCCAGCAGCTACAGGATCCGGAACACTGAAGCTTTCTTT. The full variable domain, rest sourced from reference TRBV7-8 and TRBJ1-1, is GAGVSQSPRYKVAKRGQDVALRCDPISGHVSLFWYQQALGQGPEFLTYFQNEAQLDKSGLPSDRFFAERPEGSVSTLKIQRTQQEDSAVYLCASSYRIRNTEAFFGQGTRLTVV.

The chain recombines TRBV7-2 with TRBJ1-2; 8 bases map to TRBD1. Germline lookup yields CDR1 SGHTA and CDR2 FQGNSA. This CDR3 comprises 17 residues. The V segment lost 1 base and the J segment 3 bases; nucleotides outside the gene matches: 10. The CDR3 DNA is TGTGCCAGCAGCTTAGTCTTCCGGACAGGGAGTCACTATGGCTACACCTTC. Translation gives CASSLVFRTGSHYGYTF.

The chain combines TRBV5-1 with TRBJ2-1; 10 nucleotides line up with TRBD2. CDR1 SGHRS and CDR2 YFSETQ come from the germline V gene. The length of the CDR3 is 15 residues. With V trimmed by 4 bases and J by 9 bases, 10 bases remained unmatched. CDR3 amino acids: CASSLSGGTVGEQFF. DNA of the CDR3: TGCGCCAGCAGCCTTAGCGGGGGGACCGTAGGTGAGCAGTTCTTC.

V gene TRBV5-1 combines with J gene TRBJ2-3; TRBD2 agrees at 9 bases. CDR1 SGHRS and CDR2 YFSETQ come from the germline V gene. Unmatched junction bases numbered 7, after V lost 4 bases and J lost 1 base. This CDR3 region has 16 residues. The CDR3: CASSESSSGGTDTQYF. Here the CDR3 DNA reads TGCGCCAGCAGCGAATCTTCTAGCGGGGGCACAGATACGCAGTATTTT.

This clonotype has a handful of counts. V usage is TRBV27 and J usage is TRBJ2-3, with 10 bases lining up with TRBD2. Trimming cost V 6 bases and J 3 bases; bases outside gene matches: 6. Looked up from germline, CDR1 is MNHEY and CDR2 is SMNVEV (reference sequence). The CDR3 totals 15 residues. The CDR3 nucleotides read TGTGCCAGCAGGCTTAGCGGGGGGAGTACAGATACGCAGTATTTT. Translation gives CASRLSGGSTDTQYF.

This clonotype was counted a few times. The genes are TRBV7-6 and TRBJ1-2; TRBD1 is a possible D gene (5 bases). Germline V CDR1 and CDR2: SGHVS, FNYEAQ. V was trimmed by 6 bases and J by 2 bases, leaving 13 bases between them. This CDR3 contains 14 residues. CDR3 nucleotides: TGTGCCAGCAGTCCAGACAGCGACAACTATGGCTACACCTTC. This sequence encodes CASSPDSDNYGYTF.

Many counts were recorded for this clonotype. The chain links TRBV5-1 to TRBJ2-5; perhaps TRBD1 as D (6 bases). Germline CDR1 SGHRS, CDR2 YFSETQ. The CDR3 loop spans 14 amino acids. Trimming shortened V by 0 bases and J by 3 bases, and 9 bases separated the two germline ends. CDR3 nucleotides: TGCGCCAGCAGCTTGGGGACAGTCAAAGAGACCCAGTACTTC. Translating it yields CASSLGTVKETQYF. Combining the CDR3 with reference TRBV5-1 and TRBJ2-5 gives the whole variable domain KAGVTQTPRYLIKTRGQQVTLSCSPISGHRSVSWYQQTPGQGLQFLFEYFSETQRNKGNFPGRFSGRQFSNSRSEMNVSTLELGDSALYLCASSLGTVKETQYFGPGTRLLVL.

This clonotype was detected only a few times. The chain links TRBV24-1 to TRBJ2-2; perhaps D is TRBD1 or TRBD2 (5 bases each). Germline assignment: CDR1 KGHDR and CDR2 SFDVKD. With 9 bases removed from V and 0 bases from J, the gap between germline ends came to 16 bases. The CDR3 runs 16 residues. The CDR3 DNA sequence: TGTGCCACCCGGGGCGGCACGACTTCGAACACCGGGGAGCTGTTTTTT. It specifies CATRGGTTSNTGELFF.

The V and J genes are TRBV24-1 and TRBJ2-3; 10 bases align to TRBD1. Germline-derived CDR1 and CDR2 are KGHDR and SFDVKD. The CDR3 is made up of 16 amino acids. V shed 3 bases and J 0 bases; nucleotides not matched to a gene: 2. DNA of the CDR3: TGTGCCACCAGTGATCCGGGACAGGGGAGCACAGATACGCAGTATTTT. Its protein product is CATSDPGQGSTDTQYF.

The gene calls are TRBV4-3 and TRBJ2-7; 10 positions agree with TRBD1. Unmatched junction bases numbered 9, after V lost 0 bases and J lost 7 bases. CDR1 is LGHNA, CDR2 YSLEER, per germline. The CDR3 consists of 16 residues. DNA of the CDR3: TGCGCCAGCAGCCAAGATCAGGACAGGGGGATTGGAGAGCAGTACGTC. This encodes CASSQDQDRGIGEQYV.

In its sample, this clonotype was seen a few times. CDR3 bases: TGTGCCAGCTCTGGGCTAGCGACAGATACGCAGTATTTT. Its translation is CASSGLATDTQYF. The V call is TRBV18, the J call TRBJ2-3; TRBD2 might be the D (6 bases). V was trimmed by 6 bases and J by 3 bases, leaving 10 bases between them. CDR1 and CDR2 (germline): KGHSH, LQKENI. The CDR3 sequence is 13 residues long.

This clonotype was seen many times. The chain is built from TRBV20-1 and TRBJ2-3, with 11 bases fitting TRBD2. Germline V CDR1 and CDR2: DFQATT, SNEGSKA (reference sequence). The length of the CDR3 is 14 residues. The J segment lost 2 bases and the V segment lost 6 bases, leaving 4 bases of the junction unmatched. The CDR3 DNA is TGCAGTGCCAAACTAGCGGGGGACACAGATACGCAGTATTTT. Translating it yields CSAKLAGDTDTQYF.

The chain recombines TRBV6-5 with TRBJ1-3; a possible D gene is TRBD1 (5 bases). From germline, CDR1 is MNHEY and CDR2 SVGAGI. V was cut by 8 bases and J by 7 bases, with 18 bases left in between. The CDR3 length is 14 residues. The CDR3: CASRQQGRRNTIYF. The CDR3 DNA reads TGTGCCAGCCGCCAGCAGGGCCGCCGGAACACCATATATTTT.

The V call is TRBV20-1, the J call TRBJ2-3, with 7 bases matching TRBD1. In germline, CDR1 is DFQATT, CDR2 SNEGSKA (reference sequence). The trim removed 3 bases at V and 1 base at J, leaving 7 bases unmatched. CDR3 length: 15 residues. The CDR3 sequence is CSARRAGGGTDTQYF. Here the CDR3 DNA reads TGCAGTGCTAGGAGGGCAGGGGGAGGCACAGATACGCAGTATTTT.

This clonotype has ten or more counts. This chain links TRBV4-2 with TRBJ1-5, with D perhaps TRBD1 (5 bases). Per the germline V gene, CDR1 is LGHNA and CDR2 is YNFKEQ. V was shortened by 5 bases and J by 7 bases, with 24 bases between the two germline ends. The CDR3 runs to 17 residues. The CDR3 nucleotides are TGTGCCAGCAGCTCAGGGCCTGACAAAGACCCAGGGCAGCCCCAGCATTTT. Translating it yields CASSSGPDKDPGQPQHF.

The chain has TRBV20-1 and TRBJ1-6; no definite D call. Looked up from germline, CDR1 is DFQATT and CDR2 is SNEGSKA (reference sequence). Between the trimmed V and J ends, which lost 6 bases and 3 bases, there was a span of 12 bases. The CDR3 has 14 residues. CDR3 amino acids: CSAAEGNYNSPLHF. Here the CDR3 DNA reads TGCAGTGCCGCGGAGGGTAACTATAATTCACCCCTCCACTTT.

The chain carries TRBV4-3 and TRBJ1-3; the D gene is possibly TRBD1 (5 bases). Germline values: CDR1 LGHNA, CDR2 YSLEER. The V gene lost 2 bases and the J gene lost 0 bases, with 17 bases spanning the gap. CDR3 length: 18 amino acids. The CDR3 sequence is CASSQSFRVGVSGNTIYF. In DNA form, the CDR3 reads TGCGCCAGCAGCCAATCCTTCAGGGTGGGGGTCTCTGGAAACACCATATATTTT.

This clonotype turned up a few times. This sequence joins TRBV11-2 and TRBJ2-5, with 7 bases fitting TRBD1. This CDR3 comprises 17 residues. Trimming removed 6 bases from V and 0 bases from J; junction bases left unmatched: 13. Germline V CDR1 and CDR2: SGHAT, FQNNGV. The CDR3 loop is CASSSRDSPAYQETQYF. In nucleotides, the CDR3 is TGTGCCAGCAGTTCCCGGGACAGCCCTGCGTACCAAGAGACCCAGTACTTC.

This clonotype was seen many times. The J gene is TRBJ1-4, the V gene TRBV5-1; no definite D call. Germline assignment: CDR1 SGHRS and CDR2 YFSETQ. The CDR3 spans 14 residues. V lost 2 bases and J 6 bases, leaving 11 bases between the germline ends. In DNA, the CDR3 is TGCGCCAGCAGCTTAGACATCGGGGATGAAAAACTGTTTTTT. It codes for CASSLDIGDEKLFF. The full variable domain, its missing parts supplied by reference TRBV5-1 and TRBJ1-4, is KAGVTQTPRYLIKTRGQQVTLSCSPISGHRSVSWYQQTPGQGLQFLFEYFSETQRNKGNFPGRFSGRQFSNSRSEMNVSTLELGDSALYLCASSLDIGDEKLFFGSGTQLSVL.

This clonotype appeared a few times. The chain links TRBV19 to TRBJ1-1; D uncertain. The CDR3 is 11 residues long. V lost 3 bases to trimming and J lost 10 bases, with 9 bases between them. Germline V lookup: CDR1 LNHDA, CDR2 SQIVND (reference sequence). The CDR3 sequence: CASSMRAGAFF. Here the CDR3 DNA reads TGTGCCAGTAGTATGCGGGCCGGAGCTTTCTTT.

This clonotype has just a few counts. The V call is TRBV5-1, the J call TRBJ2-7; 7 bases match TRBD2. V lost 4 bases and J lost 3; bases outside the gene matches: 10. Germline CDR1 reads SGHRS; CDR2 reads YFSETQ. There are 15 residues in the CDR3. The CDR3 reads CASSDKAGEGYEQYF. DNA for the CDR3: TGCGCCAGCAGCGATAAGGCGGGGGAAGGCTACGAGCAGTACTTC.

The rearrangement uses TRBV5-6 and TRBJ1-1; TRBD1 agrees at 10 bases. This CDR3 region has 15 residues. Germline CDR1 SGHDT, CDR2 YYEEEE. Trimming took 4 bases from V and 4 from J; bases not matched to a gene: 7. This chain's CDR3 is CASSGGQGEGTEAFF. The CDR3 DNA is TGTGCCAGCAGCGGCGGACAGGGGGAAGGCACTGAAGCTTTCTTT.

The genes are TRBV5-6 and TRBJ2-5, with D possibly TRBD1 on 5 matching bases. This CDR3 contains 12 residues. CDR1 is SGHDT, CDR2 YYEEEE, per germline. Trimming cost V 3 bases and J 7 bases, with 10 bases left between them. This chain's CDR3 is CASSWGEATQYF. CDR3 in DNA: TGTGCCAGCAGCTGGGGCGAGGCGACCCAGTACTTC.

The CDR3: CSARGTSGKKRSTDTQYF. The CDR3 region has the DNA TGCAGTGCTAGAGGGACTAGCGGGAAAAAACGTAGCACAGATACGCAGTATTTT. This chain joins TRBV20-1 and TRBJ2-3, with 12 bases fitting TRBD2. The CDR3 spans 18 residues. V was pared by 1 base and J by 0 bases, with 8 bases of the junction left unmatched. Looked up from germline, CDR1 is DFQATT and CDR2 is SNEGSKA (reference sequence).

The sample holds a few counts of this clonotype. The rearrangement links TRBV2 to TRBJ1-6; D remains unclear. Germline V gives CDR1 SNHLY, CDR2 FYNNEI. The germline V and J ends were trimmed by 7 bases and 4 bases, with 11 bases remaining between them. The CDR3 covers 14 residues. CDR3 sequence: CASTIEGYNSPLHF. The CDR3 DNA reads TGTGCCAGCACGATTGAAGGTTATAATTCACCCCTCCACTTT. The full variable domain, completed using reference TRBV2 and TRBJ1-6, is EPEVTQTPSHQVTQMGQEVILRCVPISNHLYFYWYRQILGQKVEFLVSFYNNEISEKSEIFDDQFSVERPDGSNFTLKIRSTKLEDSAMYFCASTIEGYNSPLHFGNGTRLTVT.

This clonotype was counted only a few times. The chain links TRBV20-1 to TRBJ2-2, with 7 bases lining up with TRBD1. V lost 5 bases to trimming and J lost 6 bases; unmatched junction nucleotides: 3. The CDR3 has 12 residues. CDR1 is DFQATT and CDR2 is SNEGSKA in the germline V gene (reference sequence). The CDR3 region is CSAHRGSGELFF. The CDR3 DNA reads TGCAGTGCTCACAGGGGCTCCGGGGAGCTGTTTTTT.

The chain carries TRBV5-4 and TRBJ2-5, with 11 bases aligning to TRBD2. J gave up 5 bases and V 3 bases, and 9 bases lay outside the gene matches. In germline, CDR1 is SGHNT, CDR2 YYREEE (reference sequence). The CDR3 has 16 amino acids. CDR3 sequence reads: CASSSGDSGGEETQYF. The CDR3 DNA reads TGTGCCAGCAGCTCCGGTGATAGCGGGGGGGAGGAGACCCAGTACTTC.

This clonotype has a handful of counts. The chain carries TRBV12-3 or TRBV12-4 and TRBJ1-2, with unresolved D. This CDR3 spans 13 amino acids. V was clipped by 4 bases and J by 8 bases, with 14 bases between them. CDR3 residues: CASSSRARRGYTF. In nucleotides, the CDR3 is TGTGCCAGCAGTTCTCGGGCCCGCAGGGGCTACACCTTC.

The gene calls are TRBV30 and TRBJ2-2; 8 bases agree with TRBD1. V shed 3 bases, J shed 5 bases, and the junction held 2 bases outside the gene matches. The CDR3 spans 13 residues. Germline lookup yields CDR1 GTSNPN and CDR2 SVGIG (reference sequence). The CDR3 region is CAWSYRGTGELFF. CDR3 nucleotides: TGTGCCTGGAGCTACAGGGGGACCGGGGAGCTGTTTTTT.

This clonotype was recorded at least ten times. CDR3 residues: CASSPRGGKTGELFF. CDR3 DNA: TGTGCCAGCAGCCCGCGGGGGGGCAAAACCGGGGAGCTGTTTTTT. This chain links TRBV7-9 with TRBJ2-2; TRBD2 matches at 9 bases. Germline-derived CDR1 and CDR2 are SEHNR and FQNEAQ (reference sequence). Unmatched junction bases numbered 6, after V lost 5 bases and J lost 5 bases. The length of the CDR3 is 15 residues. The entire variable domain, with the rest obtained from reference TRBV7-9 and TRBJ2-2, is as follows: DTGVSQNPRHKITKRGQNVTFRCDPISEHNRLYWYRQTLGQGPEFLTYFQNEAQLEKSRLLSDRFSAERPKGSFSTLEIQRTEQGDSAMYLCASSPRGGKTGELFFGEGSRLTVL.